The entry that follows covers one T cell receptor beta chain sequence. Antigen specificity is unknown. Germline-derived CDR1 and CDR2 are MNHEY and SMNVEV (reference sequence). The CDR3 is made up of 17 amino acids. Trimming removed 5 bases from V and 8 bases from J; junction bases left unmatched: 11. These data originate in a study of T-cell memory formation after mild COVID-19. At the level of the study: The TCR clusters were mostly specific to one donor. Whole-study results and caveats: Shrinking CD4+ clones were chiefly CM and EM; CD8+ ones were chiefly EMRA. Pre-infection memory harbored some responding clones, suggesting cross-reactive memory joined.

5'RACE primed from the constant segment yielded TCR alpha and TCR beta cDNA libraries bearing sample barcodes and UMIs. TCRdb re-called the 5' RACE reads through MiXCR, storing one row per CDR3 protein. The sample has hundreds of thousands of distinct CDR3 sequences, approximately 15% seen once. This TCR was sampled from a man aged 18 to 35 who had mild COVID-19 (a few samples of this study predate the infection). Cell type and time point are not known. The sample consisted of PBMCs or a T cell subset sorted from them (not recorded which). The chain joins TRBV27 to TRBJ2-1, with 14 positions matching TRBD2. CDR3 sequence (DNA): TGTGCCAGCAGTATGACGACTAGCGGGGGGGTTTGGGATGAGCAGTTCTTC. Amino acid sequence: CASSMTTSGGVWDEQFF.